The clone carrying this T cell receptor beta chain was seen more than once but under ten times. The target antigen is unknown. The junction does not match germline at one end; this may be a read error. The V gene's germline CDR1 is SGHTA and CDR2 FQGNSA. The CDR3 runs 13 residues. This sample is part of a study of human T cells and chemical hapten exposure. Study-wide points: No alteration of TCRs above 1 in 1000 frequency was seen with DPC sensitization. Among expanded TCRs, significantly more large CDR3 similarity clusters formed than among controls.

Under the authors' procedure: Counts of TCRs in each sample centred on a median of about 96,000 and extended from approximately 20,000 to 700,000. TCRdb re-analysed the RACE reads in MiXCR, keeping a single row per CDR3 protein. TCRdb's processing, not the authors', yielded these V and J calls. Of 360,000 or so distinct CDR3 sequences listed, about 6% are singletons. Time point given: patch test 2, 6 weeks after DPC sensitization. Sample treatment: therapeutic diphenylcyclopropenone sensitization with weekly scalp DPC. Suited to DPC and affected by alopecia, the donors ranged from 18 to 70 years old.

The TCR was taken from a woman under 30 with alopecia areata. Some clones in this sample may be carry-over from other donors' samples. The sequencing here drew on whole blood, taken in connection with sensitization to the hapten diphenylcyclopropenone (DPC). This chain connects TRBV7-2 to TRBJ2-4, with D possibly being TRBD1 (5 bases). CDR3 sequence: CASSLGETNIQYF. As DNA, the CDR3 is TGTGCCAGCAGTTTAGGGGAAACTAACATTCAGTACTTC.